Reported below is one T cell receptor beta chain. The germline V gene encodes CDR1 SGHAT and CDR2 FQNNGV. This CDR3 is 15 amino acids long. Germline trimming cut 1 base from V and 3 bases from J; bases unmatched to any gene: 5. Libraries were prepared by immunoSEQ multiplex PCR; TCRdb keeps only in-frame clonotypes and omits some of them. The profile shows about 360,000 clones, 86% of them singletons. The sample comes from a study of cytomegalovirus exposure and HLA in healthy donors. The chain carries TRBV11-2 and TRBJ2-7; 8 positions agree with TRBD1. Sample: PBMCs. This TCR was recovered from a woman between 18 and 29 years old in good health and CMV-seronegative. The DNA for the CDR3 is TGTGCCAGCAGCTTAGTCCAGGGGGCAGGCTACGAGCAGTACTTC. Its translation is CASSLVQGAGYEQYF.